Shown below are 15 T cell receptor beta chains from a single sample sequenced in a study of early stage breast cancer tumors. Sequencing was performed with immunoSEQ multiplex PCR; in TCRdb, only in-frame clones are kept and a portion is missing. The sample lists 60,000 to 80,000 clones, 79% occurring once. Sequencing was performed on blood. The receptors derive from a person between 60 and 70 years old with breast cancer.

This clone was observed a few times. J is TRBJ2-6 and V is TRBV7-6; D might be TRBD1 or TRBD2, each matching 5 bases. Germline loops: CDR1 SGHVS, CDR2 FNYEAQ. The CDR3 totals 16 residues. V was pared by 8 bases and J by 2 bases, with 16 bases between. CDR3 region: CASRATRGAGANVLTF. CDR3 DNA sequence: TGTGCCAGCCGCGCAACACGAGGGGCTGGGGCCAACGTCCTGACTTTC.

The rearrangement joins TRBV28 to TRBJ2-6; TRBD2 agrees at 8 bases. The CDR3 extends over 17 amino acids. The germline CDR1 and CDR2 sequences are MDHEN and SYDVKM. V trimming: 5 bases; J trimming: 3 bases; junction bases outside the gene matches: 9. The CDR3 DNA sequence: TGTGCCAGCAGTCCGCGGGGAGCGGGAGTTGGGGCCAACGTCCTGACTTTC. Its translation: CASSPRGAGVGANVLTF.

The chain has TRBV7-2 and TRBJ2-1; D assignment may be TRBD1 or TRBD2 (5 bases each). CDR1 SGHTA and CDR2 FQGNSA come from the germline V gene. Trimming removed 5 bases from V and 10 bases from J, with 12 bases in between. The CDR3 runs to 12 residues. The CDR3 coding sequence is TGTGCCAGCAGCCGTGGGGGAGACGAGCAGTTCTTC. Its translation: CASSRGGDEQFF.

V is TRBV6-6 and J is TRBJ1-1; possibly TRBD1 for D (5 bases). The CDR3 sequence is 15 residues long. Deletions cut 3 bases from V and 3 bases from J, with 14 bases between. Germline CDR1 and CDR2: MNHNY and SVGAGI (reference sequence). Here the CDR3 reads CASSYPGGSDTEAFF. DNA for the CDR3: TGTGCCAGCAGTTATCCGGGGGGGTCAGACACTGAAGCTTTCTTT.

The rearrangement joins TRBV28 to TRBJ1-4, with D perhaps TRBD1 (5 bases). Between the trimmed V and J ends, which lost 2 bases and 14 bases, there was a span of 15 bases. CDR3 length: 13 residues. CDR1 is MDHEN and CDR2 is SYDVKM in the germline V gene. CDR3 coding DNA: TGTGCCAGCAGTTTAGACAGTCCTCCCCCTCTGTTTTTT. Amino acid sequence: CASSLDSPPPLFF.

This clone was counted only a few times. The chain joins TRBV5-4 to TRBJ1-6, with a tentative D call TRBD1 (5 bases). In germline, CDR1 is SGHNT, CDR2 YYREEE (reference sequence). V dropped 0 bases and J dropped 7 bases, with 8 bases sitting between them. This CDR3 has 14 amino acids. The CDR3 DNA sequence: TGTGCCAGCAGCTTGGAGAACAGGAATTCACCCCTCCACTTT. Translated: CASSLENRNSPLHF.

This rearrangement joins TRBV27 to TRBJ2-3; the D is unclear. Germline V lookup: CDR1 MNHEY, CDR2 SMNVEV (reference sequence). The CDR3 loop spans 13 amino acids. V shed 2 bases and J shed 8 bases, with 11 bases lying between them. CDR3 in DNA: TGTGCCAGCAGTTTAGAACCCCCAGGTACGCAGTATTTT. Protein: CASSLEPPGTQYF.

This rearrangement joins TRBV7-6 to TRBJ2-1; D possibly corresponds to TRBD1 (6 bases). This CDR3 is built from 16 residues. Trimming removed 2 bases at V and 7 bases at J, with 18 bases between. CDR1 SGHVS and CDR2 FNYEAQ come from the germline V gene. The CDR3 nucleotides read TGTGCCAGCAGCTTACAGGCTATCGGCAGGGGAAATGAGCAGTTCTTC. This translates into CASSLQAIGRGNEQFF.

This chain connects TRBV2 to TRBJ1-1, with D unresolved. V was pared by 4 bases and J by 6 bases, with 12 bases between. Germline V gene sequence: CDR1 SNHLY, CDR2 FYNNEI. This CDR3 contains 13 residues. The CDR3: CASSVFSVAEAFF. The CDR3 coding sequence is TGTGCCAGCAGTGTTTTTTCCGTCGCTGAAGCTTTCTTT.

The chain carries TRBV6-1 and TRBJ1-1; the D gene is possibly TRBD1 (6 bases). Germline V gene sequence: CDR1 MNHNS, CDR2 SASEGT. This CDR3 is built from 11 residues. V dropped 10 bases and J dropped 8 bases, with 14 bases sitting between them. Here the CDR3 reads CATRTVKEAFF. The DNA for the CDR3 is TGTGCCACCCGGACAGTCAAAGAAGCTTTCTTT.

The chain has TRBV7-9 and TRBJ1-1, with 8 bases that match TRBD1. The V and J ends lost 5 bases and 0 bases, in that order; junction bases with no gene match: 8. This CDR3 is 16 amino acids long. From germline, CDR1 is SEHNR and CDR2 FQNEAQ (reference sequence). The CDR3 region is CASSQSQGALNTEAFF. CDR3 nucleotides: TGTGCCAGCAGCCAATCCCAGGGGGCCTTGAACACTGAAGCTTTCTTT.

The chain employs TRBV28 and TRBJ2-6; D unclear. Trimming pared 6 bases from V and 2 bases from J, leaving 8 bases between. This CDR3 comprises 14 residues. CDR1 MDHEN and CDR2 SYDVKM come from the germline V gene. In nucleotides, the CDR3 is TGTGCCAGCAGCATCATAGCTGGGGCCAACGTCCTGACTTTC. It codes for CASSIIAGANVLTF.

V gene TRBV14 combines with J gene TRBJ2-1; the match to TRBD2 covers 9 bases. J lost 4 bases, V lost 4 bases, and 5 bases had no gene match. The germline gives CDR1 SGHDN, CDR2 FVKESK. There are 15 residues in the CDR3. As DNA, the CDR3 is TGTGCCAGCAGCCCTTTTAGCGGGGGTTACAATGAGCAGTTCTTC. It codes for CASSPFSGGYNEQFF.

This chain connects TRBV7-2 to TRBJ1-2; D not resolved. The V gene's germline CDR1 is SGHTA and CDR2 FQGNSA. The CDR3 runs to 13 residues. V was clipped by 5 bases and J by 7 bases, with 14 bases between them. CDR3 sequence reads: CASSPLWSGGYTF. In DNA, the CDR3 is TGTGCCAGCAGCCCATTATGGTCCGGTGGCTACACCTTC.

The rearrangement joins TRBV7-9 to TRBJ1-1; D gene ambiguous. V was trimmed by 1 base and J by 1 base, leaving 7 bases between them. Germline CDR1 SEHNR, CDR2 FQNEAQ (reference sequence). There are 14 residues in the CDR3. The CDR3 bases are TGTGCCAGCAGCTTAGTAGGCAAGAACACTGAAGCTTTCTTT. Translation: CASSLVGKNTEAFF.